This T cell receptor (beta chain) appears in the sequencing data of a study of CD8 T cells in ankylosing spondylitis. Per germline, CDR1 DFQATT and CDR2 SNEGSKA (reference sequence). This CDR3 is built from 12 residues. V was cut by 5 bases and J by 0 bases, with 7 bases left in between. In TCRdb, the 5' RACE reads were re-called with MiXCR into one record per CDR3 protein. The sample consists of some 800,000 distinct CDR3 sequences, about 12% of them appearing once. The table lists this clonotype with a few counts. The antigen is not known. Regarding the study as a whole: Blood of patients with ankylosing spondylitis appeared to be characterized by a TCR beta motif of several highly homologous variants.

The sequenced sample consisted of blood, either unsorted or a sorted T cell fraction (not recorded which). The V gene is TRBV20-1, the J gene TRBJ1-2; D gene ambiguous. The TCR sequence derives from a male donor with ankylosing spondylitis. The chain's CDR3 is CSAGLANYGYTF. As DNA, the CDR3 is TGCAGTGCTGGACTAGCTAACTATGGCTACACCTTC.